This TCR beta chain appears in the sequencing data of a study of blood T cell repertoires in COVID-19. Study summary: The United States, Italy and Spain supplied acute and convalescent COVID-19 samples.

V shed 7 bases and J shed 4 bases, with 13 bases lying between them. CDR3 length: 14 residues. Per germline, CDR1 LGHDT and CDR2 YNNKEL (reference sequence). Sequencing was performed with immunoSEQ multiplex PCR; in TCRdb, only in-frame clones are kept and a portion is missing. The sample gives approximately 94,000 clones, 84% of which show up once; approximately 25% is in the top ten. The sample comprised peripheral blood. The chain joins TRBV3-1 (or the pseudogene TRBV3-2) to TRBJ2-2; possible D gene TRBD1, 5 bases. The TCR comes from a human donor in a cohort sampled during active COVID-19. The CDR3 DNA follows: TGTGCCAGCACCGAGATTGGGGCCACCGGGGAGCTGTTTTTT. This gives the protein CASTEIGATGELFF.